This T cell receptor (beta chain) is from a study of Ad26.COV2.S vaccination and SARS-CoV-2 variants. The study's findings and limits: Placebo recipients showed lower spike-specific TCR breadth than vaccinees. There was a possibility that the TCR breadth and depth analyses underestimated total T cell responses.

About this clone: What it binds is unknown.

Treatment given: some 19 received Ad26.COV2.S at low or high dose, single or two shots; roughly five received placebo; per-sample allocation not given. Day 63 following the first vaccine or placebo injection was when the samples were taken. Boston hosted the donor, who was an adult aged 18-55 years. This vaccine is an Ad26 vector that expresses the Wuhan-strain SARS-CoV-2 spike. This table comes from immunoSEQ multiplex PCR, and its TCRdb copy is limited to in-frame clones, with some not included. Of some 350,000 clones in the sample, roughly 88% were seen once. This clonotype was sampled from a person aged 18-60 years who received the Ad26.COV2.S COVID-19 vaccine or a placebo. The sample was peripheral blood, taken in a trial of Ad26.COV2.S vaccine versus placebo.

The CDR3 protein is CASRGGANYGYTF. In DNA, the CDR3 is TGTGCCAGCAGAGGGGGCGCTAACTATGGCTACACCTTC. This chain joins TRBV12-3 or TRBV12-4 and TRBJ1-2; 7 bases map to TRBD1. Trimming removed 6 bases from V and 0 bases from J; junction bases left unmatched: 1. The length of the CDR3 is 13 residues.